These 16 T cell receptor beta chains share one sample of origin, sequenced in a study of T cells expressing NK-cell markers (dated by TCRdb to about 2020). The method behind the library was 5' RACE. The sequencer was an Illumina HiSeq 2000. TCRdb reanalyzed the reads, keeping one entry per CDR3 protein sequence and omitting DNA. The sample table on file contains about 260,000 distinct CDR3 sequences. The ten largest clonotypes hold about 0.39% of the sample. Sequencing was performed on blood T cells: a sorted CD56 or NKG2C T cell subset, CD4+ or CD8+ T cells, or bulk PBMC T cells (not recorded which). The source of these receptors is a man in his late teens or twenties in good health. Donor details come from another sample of the same person, matched by shared clones.

V is TRBV3-1 and J is TRBJ1-2; TCRdb lists TRBD1, though no DNA is available to test this call. This CDR3 is 13 amino acids long. The germline gives CDR1 LGHDT, CDR2 YNNKEL (reference sequence). The CDR3 sequence is CASSDIRGYGYTF.

The V call is TRBV18, the J call TRBJ1-4; the TCRdb D gene call, TRBD1, has no DNA to confirm it. The CDR3 is 13 residues long. Germline lookup yields CDR1 KGHSH and CDR2 LQKENI. The chain's CDR3 is CASSPDRGEKLFF.

This sequence joins TRBV5-5 and TRBJ2-3; lacking DNA, the TRBD1 call made by TCRdb goes unchecked. This CDR3 is 17 amino acids long. The germline CDR1 and CDR2 sequences are SGHKS and YYEKEE (reference sequence). The CDR3 region is CASSRLRGDGFTDTQYF. Filled out from reference TRBV5-5 and TRBJ2-3, the complete variable domain reads DAGVTQSPTHLIKTRGQQVTLRCSPISGHKSVSWYQQVLGQGPQFIFQYYEKEERGRGNFPDRFSARQFPNYSSELNVNALLLGDSALYLCASSRLRGDGFTDTQYFGPGTRLTVL.

V usage is TRBV6-5 and J usage is TRBJ1-2; the D gene TCRdb calls, TRBD1, cannot be checked with no DNA. CDR1 is MNHEY and CDR2 is SVGAGI in the germline V gene. This CDR3 comprises 14 residues. The CDR3 region is CASSYSTTGDGYTF.

V usage is TRBV23-1 and J usage is TRBJ2-1; absent DNA, TCRdb's TRBD1 call cannot be checked. TRBV23-1 qualifies as an ORF whose function is uncertain. This CDR3 region has 15 residues. The CDR3 loop reads CASSQAAGVCDEQFF.

The chain uses TRBV9 and TRBJ1-4; TCRdb's D call of TRBD1 is untestable without DNA. Germline loops: CDR1 SGDLS, CDR2 YYNGEE. There are 15 residues in the CDR3. CDR3 sequence: CASSVTGRGDEKLFF.

The rearrangement links TRBV12-3 or TRBV12-4 to TRBJ2-6; TCRdb's D call of TRBD1 is untestable without DNA. The CDR3 spans 17 residues. The CDR3: CATTGDRLISGANVLTF.

This chain uses TRBV12-3 or TRBV12-4 with TRBJ2-5. The CDR3 loop spans 13 amino acids. The CDR3 loop is CASRPDYKETQYF.

V gene TRBV29-1 combines with J gene TRBJ2-1; the TRBD2 assignment by TCRdb is unverifiable without DNA. Germline V lookup: CDR1 SQVTM, CDR2 ANQGSEA. CDR3 length equals 17 residues. The chain's CDR3 is CSVGPGLAGGSRNEQFF.

The rearrangement links TRBV12-3 or TRBV12-4 to TRBJ2-1; without DNA, the TCRdb call of TRBD1 cannot be checked. The CDR3 extends over 14 amino acids. CDR3 sequence reads: CASSFSGYYNEQFF.

V is TRBV7-2 and J is TRBJ2-5. The germline V gene encodes CDR1 SGHTA and CDR2 FQGNSA. The CDR3 totals 15 residues. CDR3 residues: CASSDRRGGQETQYF.

V usage is TRBV20-1 and J usage is TRBJ1-4; TCRdb proposes TRBD1, but this gene call is untestable without DNA. This CDR3 comprises 15 residues. Germline-derived CDR1 and CDR2 are DFQATT and SNEGSKA (reference sequence). CDR3 sequence reads: CSAEGTSRSNEKLFF.

The chain uses TRBV12-3 or TRBV12-4 and TRBJ1-1; without DNA, the TCRdb call of TRBD1 cannot be checked. The CDR3 has 14 residues. CDR3 residues: CASSPRRGNTEAFF.

V is TRBV29-1 and J is TRBJ1-1; TCRdb selects TRBD1, and the lack of DNA leaves this call unchecked. This CDR3 has 14 residues. Looked up from germline, CDR1 is SQVTM and CDR2 is ANQGSEA. CDR3 residues: CSARTGTLNTEAFF.

The chain has TRBV10-3 and TRBJ2-1; TCRdb picks TRBD2, but there is no DNA to check that call. Germline V gives CDR1 ENHRY, CDR2 SYGVKD. This CDR3 comprises 16 residues. This chain's CDR3 is CATQGLAGGWGDEQFF.

The genes are TRBV29-1 and TRBJ2-3; TCRdb's assignment of TRBD1 cannot be checked, as there is no DNA. Germline-derived CDR1 and CDR2 are SQVTM and ANQGSEA. CDR3 length: 15 amino acids. The CDR3 loop is CSVLDSLVSTDTQYF.